This T cell receptor beta chain emerged from a study of type 1 regulatory T cells. Background on the study: This in vitro CD4 product, T-allo10, is enriched for Tr1 cells and alloantigen-specific.

CDR1 and CDR2 from the germline V gene are SGHTA and FQGNSA. The CDR3 loop spans 13 amino acids. Trimming took 5 bases from V and 3 from J, leaving 8 bases between them. One entry per CDR3 protein results from TCRdb running MiXCR on the reads. In the table there are 63,000 or so distinct CDR3 sequences, around 49% of which are singletons. In the case of this clonotype: The antigen remains undetermined.

The rearrangement links TRBV7-2 to TRBJ1-5, with D maybe TRBD1 (5 bases). The material sequenced was cultured non-Tr1 T cells, either the whole culture or a sorted T cell fraction (not recorded which). The receptor comes from a human donor in good health. The CDR3 region is CASSRQSNQPQHF. The CDR3, as DNA: TGTGCCAGCAGCCGACAGTCCAATCAGCCCCAGCATTTT.